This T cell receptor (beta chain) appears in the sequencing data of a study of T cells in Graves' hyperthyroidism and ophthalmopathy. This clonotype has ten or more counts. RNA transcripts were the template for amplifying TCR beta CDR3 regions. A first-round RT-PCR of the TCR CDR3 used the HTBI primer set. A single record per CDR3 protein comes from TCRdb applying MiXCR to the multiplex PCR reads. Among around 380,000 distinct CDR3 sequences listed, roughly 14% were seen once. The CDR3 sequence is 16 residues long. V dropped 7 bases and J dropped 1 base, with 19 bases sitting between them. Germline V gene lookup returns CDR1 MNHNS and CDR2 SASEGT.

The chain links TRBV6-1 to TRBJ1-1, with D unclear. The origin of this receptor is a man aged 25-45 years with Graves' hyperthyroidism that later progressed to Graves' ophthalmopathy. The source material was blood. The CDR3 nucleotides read TGTGCCAGCACCTCGGTGATGGGGAGCCGGAACACTGAAGCTTTCTTT. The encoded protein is CASTSVMGSRNTEAFF.